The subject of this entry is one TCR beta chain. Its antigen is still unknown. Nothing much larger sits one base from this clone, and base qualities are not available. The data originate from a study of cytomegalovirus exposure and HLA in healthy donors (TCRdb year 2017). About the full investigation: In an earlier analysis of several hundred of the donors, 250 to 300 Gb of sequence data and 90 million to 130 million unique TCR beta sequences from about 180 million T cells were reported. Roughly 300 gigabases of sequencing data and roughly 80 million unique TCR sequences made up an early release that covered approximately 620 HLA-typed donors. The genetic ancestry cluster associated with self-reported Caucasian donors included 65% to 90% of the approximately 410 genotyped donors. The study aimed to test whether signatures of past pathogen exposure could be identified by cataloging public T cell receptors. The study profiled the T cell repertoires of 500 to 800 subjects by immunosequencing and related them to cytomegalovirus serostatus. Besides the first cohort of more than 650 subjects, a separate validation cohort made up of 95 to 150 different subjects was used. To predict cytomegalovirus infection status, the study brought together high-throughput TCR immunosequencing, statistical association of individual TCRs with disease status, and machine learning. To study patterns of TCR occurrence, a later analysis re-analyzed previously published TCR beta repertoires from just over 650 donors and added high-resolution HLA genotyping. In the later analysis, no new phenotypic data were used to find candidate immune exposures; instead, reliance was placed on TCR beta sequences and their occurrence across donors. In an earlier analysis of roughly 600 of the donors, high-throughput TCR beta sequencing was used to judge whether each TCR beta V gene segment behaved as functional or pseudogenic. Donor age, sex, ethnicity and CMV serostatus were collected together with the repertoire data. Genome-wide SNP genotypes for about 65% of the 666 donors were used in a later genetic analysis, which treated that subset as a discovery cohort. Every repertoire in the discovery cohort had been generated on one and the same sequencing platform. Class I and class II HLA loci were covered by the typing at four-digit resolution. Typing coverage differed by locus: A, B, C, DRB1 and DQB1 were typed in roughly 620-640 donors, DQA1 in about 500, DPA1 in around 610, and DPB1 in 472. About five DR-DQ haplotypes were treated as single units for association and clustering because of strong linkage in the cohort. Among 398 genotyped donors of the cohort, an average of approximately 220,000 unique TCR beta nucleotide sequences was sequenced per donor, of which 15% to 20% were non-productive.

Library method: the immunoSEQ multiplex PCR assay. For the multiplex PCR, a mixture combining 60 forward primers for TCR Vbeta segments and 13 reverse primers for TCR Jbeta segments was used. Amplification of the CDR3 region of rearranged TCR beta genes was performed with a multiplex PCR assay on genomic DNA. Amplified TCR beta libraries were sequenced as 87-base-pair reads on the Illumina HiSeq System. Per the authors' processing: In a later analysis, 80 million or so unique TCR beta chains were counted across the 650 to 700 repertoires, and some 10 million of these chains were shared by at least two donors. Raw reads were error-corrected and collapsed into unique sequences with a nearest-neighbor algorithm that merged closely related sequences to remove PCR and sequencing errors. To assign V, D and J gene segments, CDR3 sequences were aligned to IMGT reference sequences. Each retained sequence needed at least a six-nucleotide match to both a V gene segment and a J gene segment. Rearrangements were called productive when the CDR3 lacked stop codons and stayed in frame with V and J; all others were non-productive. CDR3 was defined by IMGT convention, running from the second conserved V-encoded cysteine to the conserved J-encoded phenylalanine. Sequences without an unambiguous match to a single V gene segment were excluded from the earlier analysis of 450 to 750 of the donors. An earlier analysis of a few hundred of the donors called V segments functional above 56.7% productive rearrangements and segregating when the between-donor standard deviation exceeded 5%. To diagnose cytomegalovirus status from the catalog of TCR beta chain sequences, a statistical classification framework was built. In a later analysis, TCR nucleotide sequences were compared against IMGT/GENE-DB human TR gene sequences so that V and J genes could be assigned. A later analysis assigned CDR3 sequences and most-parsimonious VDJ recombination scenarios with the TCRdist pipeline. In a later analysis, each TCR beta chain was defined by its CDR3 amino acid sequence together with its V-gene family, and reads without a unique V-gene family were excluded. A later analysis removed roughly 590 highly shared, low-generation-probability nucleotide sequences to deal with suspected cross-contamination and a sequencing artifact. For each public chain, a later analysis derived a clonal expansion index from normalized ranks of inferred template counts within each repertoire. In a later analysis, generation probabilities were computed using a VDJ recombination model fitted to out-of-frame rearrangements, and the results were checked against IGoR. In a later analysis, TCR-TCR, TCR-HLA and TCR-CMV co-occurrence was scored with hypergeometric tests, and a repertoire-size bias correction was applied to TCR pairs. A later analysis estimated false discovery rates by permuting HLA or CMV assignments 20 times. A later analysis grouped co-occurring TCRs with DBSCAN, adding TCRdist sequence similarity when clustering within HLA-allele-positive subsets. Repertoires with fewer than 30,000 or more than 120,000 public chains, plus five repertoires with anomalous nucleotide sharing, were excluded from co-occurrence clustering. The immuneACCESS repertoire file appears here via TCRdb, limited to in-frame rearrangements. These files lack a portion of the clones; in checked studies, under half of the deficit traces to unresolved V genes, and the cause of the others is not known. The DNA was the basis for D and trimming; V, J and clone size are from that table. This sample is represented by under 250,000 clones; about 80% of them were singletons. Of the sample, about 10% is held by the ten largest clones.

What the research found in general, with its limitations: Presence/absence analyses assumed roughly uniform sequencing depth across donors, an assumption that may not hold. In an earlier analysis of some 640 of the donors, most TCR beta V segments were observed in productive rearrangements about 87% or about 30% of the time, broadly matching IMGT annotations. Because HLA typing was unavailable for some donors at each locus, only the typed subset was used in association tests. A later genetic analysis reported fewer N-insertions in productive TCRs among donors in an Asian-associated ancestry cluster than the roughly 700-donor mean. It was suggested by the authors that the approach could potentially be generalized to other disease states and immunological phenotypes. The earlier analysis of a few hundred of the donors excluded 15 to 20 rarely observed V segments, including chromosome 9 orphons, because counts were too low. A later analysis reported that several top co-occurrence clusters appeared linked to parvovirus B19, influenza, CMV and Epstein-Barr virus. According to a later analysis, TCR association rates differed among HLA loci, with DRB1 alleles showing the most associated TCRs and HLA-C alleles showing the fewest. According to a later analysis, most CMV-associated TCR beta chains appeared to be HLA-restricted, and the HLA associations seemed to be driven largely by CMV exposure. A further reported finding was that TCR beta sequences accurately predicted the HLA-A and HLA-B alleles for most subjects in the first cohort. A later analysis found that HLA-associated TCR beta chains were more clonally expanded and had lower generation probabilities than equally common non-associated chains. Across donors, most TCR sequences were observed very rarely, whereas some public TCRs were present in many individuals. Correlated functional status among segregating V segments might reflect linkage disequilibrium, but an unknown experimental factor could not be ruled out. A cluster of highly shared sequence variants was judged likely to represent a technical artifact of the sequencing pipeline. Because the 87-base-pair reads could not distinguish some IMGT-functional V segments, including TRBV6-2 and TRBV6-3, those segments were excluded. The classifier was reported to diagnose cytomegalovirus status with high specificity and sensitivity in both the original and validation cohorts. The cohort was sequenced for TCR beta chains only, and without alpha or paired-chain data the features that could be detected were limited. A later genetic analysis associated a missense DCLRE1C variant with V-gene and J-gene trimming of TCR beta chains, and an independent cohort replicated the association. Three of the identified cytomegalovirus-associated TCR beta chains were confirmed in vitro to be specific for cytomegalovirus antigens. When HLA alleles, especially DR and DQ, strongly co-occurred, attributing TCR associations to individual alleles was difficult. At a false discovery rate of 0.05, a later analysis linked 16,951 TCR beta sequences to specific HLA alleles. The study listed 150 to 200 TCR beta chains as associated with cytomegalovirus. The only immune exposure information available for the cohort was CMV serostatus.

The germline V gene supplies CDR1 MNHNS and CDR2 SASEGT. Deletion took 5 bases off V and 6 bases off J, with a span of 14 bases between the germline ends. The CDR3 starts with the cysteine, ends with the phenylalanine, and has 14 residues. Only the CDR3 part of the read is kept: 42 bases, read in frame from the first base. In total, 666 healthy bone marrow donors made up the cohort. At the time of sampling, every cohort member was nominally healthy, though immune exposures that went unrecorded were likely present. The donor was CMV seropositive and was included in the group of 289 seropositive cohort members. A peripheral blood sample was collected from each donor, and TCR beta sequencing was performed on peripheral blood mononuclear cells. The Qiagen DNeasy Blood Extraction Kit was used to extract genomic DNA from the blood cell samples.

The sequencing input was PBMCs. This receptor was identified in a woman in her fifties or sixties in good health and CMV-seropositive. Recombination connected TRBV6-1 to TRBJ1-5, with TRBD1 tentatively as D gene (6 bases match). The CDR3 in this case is CASSYYREGQPQHF. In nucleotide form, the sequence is TGTGCCAGCAGTTATTACAGGGAGGGTCAGCCCCAGCATTTT.